The 13 T cell receptor beta chains listed next were all sequenced from one sample in a study of shared clonotypes between healthy human individuals (dated by TCRdb to 2019 to 2021). Receptors were amplified or captured by the immunoSEQ multiplex PCR assay. Entries here come from immuneACCESS through TCRdb and include only in-frame sequences with V and J called. Some clones fail to appear in such tables; in the studies checked, an unresolved V gene covers under half of the shortfall, and the cause of the remainder is unknown. The sample includes about 1.5 million clones, with 98% observed a single time. Jointly, the top ten make up roughly 0.4% of the sample. The specimen sequenced was naive CD4+ T cells sorted from blood. The cell subset or site label corresponds to: CD45RA+ positively selected. These receptors were collected from a young man in good health.

This chain links TRBV27 with TRBJ2-7, with TRBD2 as a possible D gene (5 bases). The V and J ends lost 4 bases and 2 bases respectively, with 15 bases between them. CDR1 MNHEY and CDR2 SMNVEV come from the germline V gene (reference sequence). The CDR3 has 15 amino acids. CDR3: CASSSSAELAYEQYF. CDR3 bases: TGTGCCAGCAGTTCGTCTGCGGAACTAGCCTACGAGCAGTACTTC.

V and J are TRBV18 and TRBJ2-5; 7 bases are shared with TRBD1. Germline V gives CDR1 KGHSH, CDR2 LQKENI. Trimming removed 2 bases from V and 5 bases from J; junction bases left unmatched: 11. The CDR3 has 16 residues. Here the CDR3 DNA reads TGTGCCAGCTCACCATGGAACGACAGGGACGGGGAGACCCAGTACTTC. Protein: CASSPWNDRDGETQYF. Supplemented by reference TRBV18 and TRBJ2-5, the full variable domain reads NAGVMQNPRHLVRRRGQEARLRCSPMKGHSHVYWYRQLPEEGLKFMVYLQKENIIDESGMPKERFSAEFPKEGPSILRIQQVVRGDSAAYFCASSPWNDRDGETQYFGPGTRLLVL.

This chain connects TRBV4-1 to TRBJ2-1; tentative D call: TRBD2 (5 bases). The V end lost 0 bases, the J end lost 5 bases, and 14 bases lay between the germline ends. CDR1 MGHRA and CDR2 YSYEKL come from the germline V gene. This CDR3 comprises 16 residues. The CDR3 DNA reads TGCGCCAGCAGCCAAGATCCCCGGGGAATGAACAATGAGCAGTTCTTC. Its translation is CASSQDPRGMNNEQFF.

The V call is TRBV2, the J call TRBJ2-7, with 8 bases aligning to TRBD2. The CDR3 sequence is 15 residues long. With V trimmed by 6 bases and J by 2 bases, 9 bases remained unmatched. The V gene's germline CDR1 is SNHLY and CDR2 FYNNEI. The chain's CDR3 is CASRELAVETYEQYF. As DNA, the CDR3 is TGTGCCAGCAGGGAACTAGCGGTAGAAACCTACGAGCAGTACTTC.

The rearrangement joins TRBV7-2 to TRBJ1-1; D may be TRBD1 (5 bases). The V gene's germline CDR1 is SGHTA and CDR2 FQGNSA. Trimming stripped 2 bases from V and 3 bases from J, with 13 bases between. The CDR3 is made up of 15 amino acids. CDR3 protein: CASSLSAGKDTEAFF. The CDR3 bases are TGTGCCAGCAGCTTATCGGCAGGGAAGGACACTGAAGCTTTCTTT.

The genes are TRBV9 and TRBJ2-3; 12 bases agree with TRBD1. The germline V gene has CDR1 SGDLS and CDR2 YYNGEE. This CDR3 is built from 15 residues. V lost 3 bases and J lost 14; bases outside the gene matches: 13. DNA of the CDR3: TGTGCCAGCAGCGCATCCGGGACAGGGGGCGAAAGGTGGTATTTT. It translates to CASSASGTGGERWYF.

This clone was recorded only once. The chain joins TRBV5-1 to TRBJ2-7; D not certain. The CDR3 is 18 residues long. Germline V gene data show CDR1 as SGHRS and CDR2 as YFSETQ. Trimming removed 0 bases from V and 2 bases from J, with 21 bases in between. CDR3 protein: CASSLAPDAVLRPYEQYF. Written as DNA, the CDR3 is TGCGCCAGCAGCTTGGCACCGGACGCGGTACTAAGGCCCTACGAGCAGTACTTC.

The rearrangement uses TRBV6-1 and TRBJ1-6; 7 positions match TRBD1. V shed 4 bases, J shed 5 bases, and the junction held 5 bases outside the gene matches. The CDR3 runs 15 residues. Per the germline V gene, CDR1 is MNHNS and CDR2 is SASEGT. CDR3 in amino acids: CASSVQGRDNSPLHF. The CDR3 DNA sequence: TGTGCCAGCAGTGTACAGGGGAGAGATAATTCACCCCTCCACTTT.

The CDR3 DNA reads TGTGCCAGCAGTTACCAGGGACGGGGAGGCTACACCTTC. Its translation is CASSYQGRGGYTF. The chain couples TRBV6-5 to TRBJ1-2; D is possibly TRBD1 (5 bases). Germline CDR1 reads MNHEY; CDR2 reads SVGAGI. Trimming took off 2 bases at V and 8 bases at J, with 12 bases between the two ends. This CDR3 has 13 residues.

About this clone: Additional DNA sequences in this sample encode the identical CDR3. The chain combines TRBV28 with TRBJ1-1; D is unclear. Germline CDR1 reads MDHEN; CDR2 reads SYDVKM. This CDR3 is built from 13 residues. V was clipped by 3 bases and J by 0 bases, with 5 bases between them. CDR3 loop: CASSFLVNTEAFF. The CDR3 nucleotides are TGTGCCAGCAGTTTTTTAGTGAACACTGAAGCTTTCTTT.

J is TRBJ2-3 and V is TRBV7-9, with 7 bases matching TRBD1. Germline loops: CDR1 SEHNR, CDR2 FQNEAQ (reference sequence). There are 17 residues in the CDR3. V shed 3 bases, J shed 6 bases, and the junction held 15 bases outside the gene matches. The CDR3 DNA is TGTGCCAGCAGCTTCATCTTCGGTGGAAGGGGGCAGGATACGCAGTATTTT. The encoded protein is CASSFIFGGRGQDTQYF.

This chain uses TRBV19 with TRBJ1-1; a possible D gene is TRBD1 (6 bases). The CDR3 is made up of 16 amino acids. V was shortened by 10 bases and J by 1 base, with 22 bases between the two germline ends. CDR1 and CDR2 (germline): LNHDA, SQIVND (reference sequence). As DNA, the CDR3 is TGTGCCACCAAACAGGGCTTGCTCTTTGAGAACACTGAAGCTTTCTTT. This translates into CATKQGLLFENTEAFF.

This chain uses TRBV10-2 with TRBJ2-1; 10 bases map to TRBD2. Germline CDR1 reads WSHSY; CDR2 reads SAAADI. The V segment lost 5 bases and the J segment 5 bases; nucleotides outside the gene matches: 6. The CDR3 runs to 15 residues. The CDR3 DNA follows: TGCGCCAGCAGTTTTACTAGCGGGACTCACAATGAGCAGTTCTTC. Amino acid sequence: CASSFTSGTHNEQFF.